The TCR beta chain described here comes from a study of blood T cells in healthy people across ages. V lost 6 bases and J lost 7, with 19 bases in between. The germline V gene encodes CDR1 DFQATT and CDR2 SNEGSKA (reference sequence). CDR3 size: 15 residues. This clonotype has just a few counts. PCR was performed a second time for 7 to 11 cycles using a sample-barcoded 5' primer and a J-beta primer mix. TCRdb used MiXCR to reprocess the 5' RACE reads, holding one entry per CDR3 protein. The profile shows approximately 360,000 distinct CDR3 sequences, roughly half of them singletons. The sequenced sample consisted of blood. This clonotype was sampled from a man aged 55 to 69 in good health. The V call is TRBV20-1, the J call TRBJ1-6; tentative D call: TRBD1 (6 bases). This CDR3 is CSASLTGPPNSPLHF. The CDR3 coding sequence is TGCAGTGCATCCTTAACAGGGCCCCCGAATTCACCCCTCCACTTT.